This TCR beta chain appears in the sequencing data of a study of control samples from healthy donors and cancer patients. Only in-frame clones appear in the TCRdb table, and some are missing; sequencing was by immunoSEQ multiplex PCR. This table has some 79,000 clones, less than 90% appearing once. With 4 bases clipped from V and 1 base from J, the junction kept 11 bases outside the gene matches. Germline V gives CDR1 SGDLS, CDR2 YYNGEE. CDR3 length equals 18 residues. The clonotype was recovered from a woman in her fifties or sixties in good health. Material: blood. The chain couples TRBV9 to TRBJ2-2; TRBD2 agrees at 9 bases. The CDR3 spells CASSPGPNSGRNTGELFF. The CDR3 bases are TGTGCCAGCAGCCCAGGCCCTAATAGCGGGAGGAACACCGGGGAGCTGTTTTTT.